The T cell receptor beta chain under discussion was sequenced for a study of CD4 T cells in relation to SARS-CoV-2 and coronaviruses. Study-wide findings and caveats: Around two thirds of donors had memory CD4+ clonotypes crossrecognizing SARS-CoV-2 and common cold coronavirus spike.

Here immunoSEQ multiplex PCR was the method, and the copy in TCRdb shows in-frame clones only, minus some. The table has about 36,000 clones, around 83% seen once. A word on this clone: The antigen remains unidentified.

CDR1 is KGHDR, CDR2 SFDVKD, per germline. CDR3 size: 15 residues. The J segment lost 6 bases and the V segment lost 0 bases, leaving 5 bases of the junction unmatched. This receptor was obtained from an adult with COVID-19. This chain uses TRBV24-1 with TRBJ2-3; TRBD2 matches 7 bases. Material for sequencing was naive CD4+ T cells from PBMCs, cultured in vitro. Subset specified: naive CD4+ T cells isolated by negative enrichment. The CDR3 sequence is CATSDLLRGSDTQYF. CDR3 bases: TGTGCCACCAGTGATTTGTTGCGGGGGTCGGATACGCAGTATTTT.